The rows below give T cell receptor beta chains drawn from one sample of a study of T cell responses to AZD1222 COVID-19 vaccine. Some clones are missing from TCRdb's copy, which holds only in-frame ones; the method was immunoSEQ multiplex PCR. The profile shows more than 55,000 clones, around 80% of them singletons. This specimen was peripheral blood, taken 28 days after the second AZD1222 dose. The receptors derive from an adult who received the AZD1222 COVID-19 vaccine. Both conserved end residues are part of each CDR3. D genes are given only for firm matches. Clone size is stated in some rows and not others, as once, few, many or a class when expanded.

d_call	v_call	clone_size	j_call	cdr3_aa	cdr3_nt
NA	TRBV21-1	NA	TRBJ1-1	CASSKGGVGVLKNTEAFF	TGTGCCAGCAGCAAAGGAGGAGTAGGGGTTCTTAAGAACACTGAAGCTTTCTTT
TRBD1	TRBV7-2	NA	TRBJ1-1	CASSEQGYTEAFF	TGTGCCAGCAGTGAACAGGGGTACACTGAAGCTTTCTTT
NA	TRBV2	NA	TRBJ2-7	CASRRGSGPATYEQYF	TGTGCCAGCAGACGCGGTTCAGGGCCCGCCACCTACGAGCAGTACTTC
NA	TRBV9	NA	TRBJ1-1	CASSVVQNTEAFF	TGTGCCAGCAGCGTAGTTCAGAACACTGAAGCTTTCTTT
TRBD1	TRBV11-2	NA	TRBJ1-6	CASSPRTGDSPLHF	TGTGCCAGCAGCCCTCGGACAGGGGACTCACCCCTCCACTTT
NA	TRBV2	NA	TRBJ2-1	CASREDANSEQFF	TGTGCCAGCAGAGAAGACGCCAATTCCGAGCAGTTCTTC
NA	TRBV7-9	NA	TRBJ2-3	CASSLGPSTDTQYF	TGTGCCAGCAGCTTAGGCCCTAGCACAGATACGCAGTATTTT
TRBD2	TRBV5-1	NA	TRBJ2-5	CASNEGLWEETQYF	TGCGCCAGCAACGAGGGACTATGGGAAGAGACCCAGTACTTC
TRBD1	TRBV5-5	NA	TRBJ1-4	CASSPGQGVEKLFF	TGTGCCAGCAGCCCGGGCCAGGGGGTCGAAAAACTGTTTTTT
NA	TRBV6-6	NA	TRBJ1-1	CASSYSQGLHGWAGTEAFF	TGTGCCAGTAGCTACTCCCAGGGGTTGCACGGCTGGGCCGGCACTGAAGCTTTCTTT
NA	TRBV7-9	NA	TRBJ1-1	CASSPLNTEAFF	TGTGCCAGCAGTCCCCTCAACACTGAAGCTTTCTTT
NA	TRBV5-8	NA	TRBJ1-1	CASSKDTEMIAFF	TGTGCCAGCAGCAAGGATACGGAGATGATAGCTTTCTTT
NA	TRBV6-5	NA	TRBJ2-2	CASSIRGGELFF	TGTGCCAGCAGTATTAGAGGCGGGGAGCTGTTTTTT
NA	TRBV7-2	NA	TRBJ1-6	CASSRGGPLEGSPLHF	TGTGCCAGCAGCCGGGGGGGGCCCCTGGAGGGTTCACCCCTCCACTTT
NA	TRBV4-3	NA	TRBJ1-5	CASSQERQAYRPQHF	TGCGCCAGCAGCCAAGAGAGGCAGGCATATCGGCCCCAGCATTTT
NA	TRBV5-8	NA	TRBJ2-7	CASSPSSYEQYF	TGTGCCAGCAGCCCTAGCTCCTACGAGCAGTACTTC
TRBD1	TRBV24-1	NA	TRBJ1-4	CATSEPYRGRGEKLFF	TGTGCCACCAGTGAACCCTACAGGGGGCGAGGTGAAAAACTGTTTTTT
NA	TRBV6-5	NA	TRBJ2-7	CASSAGPPGSYEQYF	TGTGCCAGCAGCGCAGGGCCCCCGGGATCCTACGAGCAGTACTTC
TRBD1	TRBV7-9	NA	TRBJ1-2	CASSPDRGGGYTF	TGTGCCAGCAGCCCTGACAGGGGCGGCGGCTACACCTTC
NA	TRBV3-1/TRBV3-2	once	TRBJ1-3	CASSSFGGENTIYF	TGTGCCAGCTCGTCGTTCGGGGGGGAAAACACCATATATTTT
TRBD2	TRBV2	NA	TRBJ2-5	CASTLFAGGQETQYF	TGTGCCAGCACCCTCTTTGCGGGGGGACAAGAGACCCAGTACTTC
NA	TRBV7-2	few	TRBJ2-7	CASSLVAGGAYEQYF	TGTGCCAGCAGCTTAGTGGCAGGAGGAGCCTACGAGCAGTACTTC
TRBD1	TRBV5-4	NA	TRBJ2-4	CASSLEARGPGQNIQYF	TGTGCCAGCAGCTTGGAAGCGAGGGGGCCAGGTCAAAACATTCAGTACTTC
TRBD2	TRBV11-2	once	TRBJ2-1	CASSLTAGVRTYNEQFF	TGTGCCAGCAGCCTGACGGCGGGGGTTAGGACCTACAATGAGCAGTTCTTC
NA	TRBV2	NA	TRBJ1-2	CAGRGGAGYGYTF	TGTGCGGGCCGGGGGGGCGCTGGTTATGGCTACACCTTC
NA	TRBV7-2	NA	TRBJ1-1	CASSLSSEGLTEAFF	TGTGCCAGCAGCTTAAGTTCTGAAGGGCTCACTGAAGCTTTCTTT
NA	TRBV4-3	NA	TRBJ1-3	CASSQDPIGSGNTIYF	TGCGCCAGCAGCCAAGACCCCATCGGCTCTGGAAACACCATATATTTT
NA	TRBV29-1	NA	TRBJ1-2	CSVSDPAYGYTF	TGCAGCGTTTCGGACCCGGCCTATGGCTACACCTTC
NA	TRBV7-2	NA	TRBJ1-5	CASSPRVNQPQHF	TGTGCCAGCAGCCCCAGGGTAAATCAGCCCCAGCATTTT
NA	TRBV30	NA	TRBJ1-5	CAWSSRAGTTFNQPQHF	TGTGCCTGGAGCTCTAGGGCAGGGACTACCTTTAATCAGCCCCAGCATTTT
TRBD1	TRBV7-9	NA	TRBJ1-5	CASRTFKGAAWSNQPQHF	TGTGCCAGCAGGACCTTTAAGGGGGCTGCTTGGAGCAATCAGCCCCAGCATTTT
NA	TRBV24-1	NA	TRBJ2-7	CATSDRTEPWEQYF	TGTGCCACCAGTGACCGGACGGAACCTTGGGAGCAGTACTTC
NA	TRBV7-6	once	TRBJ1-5	CASSPRTLRSNQPQHF	TGTGCCAGCAGCCCCCGAACTCTACGTAGCAATCAGCCCCAGCATTTT
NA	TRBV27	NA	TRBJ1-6	CASSLSGRGSSPLHF	TGTGCCAGCAGTTTATCGGGACGGGGGAGTTCACCCCTCCACTTT
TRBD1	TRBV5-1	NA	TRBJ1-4	CASSTPRSGTGEEKLFF	TGCGCCAGTAGTACCCCCCGTTCCGGGACAGGAGAAGAAAAACTGTTTTTT